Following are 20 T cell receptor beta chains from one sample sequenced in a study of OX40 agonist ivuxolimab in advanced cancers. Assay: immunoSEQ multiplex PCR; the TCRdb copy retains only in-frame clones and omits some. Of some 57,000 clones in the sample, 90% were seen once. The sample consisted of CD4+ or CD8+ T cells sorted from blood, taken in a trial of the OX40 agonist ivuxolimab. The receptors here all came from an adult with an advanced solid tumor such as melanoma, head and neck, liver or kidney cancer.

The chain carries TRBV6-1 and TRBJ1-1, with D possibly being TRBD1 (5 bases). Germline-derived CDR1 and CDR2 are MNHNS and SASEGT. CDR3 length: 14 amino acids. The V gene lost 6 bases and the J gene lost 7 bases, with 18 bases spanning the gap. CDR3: CASRTGDFAYEAFF. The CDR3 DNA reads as TGTGCCAGCAGAACCGGGGACTTCGCGTATGAAGCTTTCTTT.

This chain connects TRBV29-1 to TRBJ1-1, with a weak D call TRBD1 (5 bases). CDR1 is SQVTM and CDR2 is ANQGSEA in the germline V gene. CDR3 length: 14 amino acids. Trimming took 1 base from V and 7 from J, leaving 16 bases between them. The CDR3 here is CSVEGSYLTGEAFF. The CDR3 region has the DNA TGCAGCGTTGAAGGGAGCTATCTTACAGGTGAAGCTTTCTTT.

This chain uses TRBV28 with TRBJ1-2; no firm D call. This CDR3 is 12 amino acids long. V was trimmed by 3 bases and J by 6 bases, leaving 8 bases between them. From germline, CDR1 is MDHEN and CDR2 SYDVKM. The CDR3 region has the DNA TGTGCCAGCAGTTTGGCGGGGAATGGCTACACCTTC. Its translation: CASSLAGNGYTF.

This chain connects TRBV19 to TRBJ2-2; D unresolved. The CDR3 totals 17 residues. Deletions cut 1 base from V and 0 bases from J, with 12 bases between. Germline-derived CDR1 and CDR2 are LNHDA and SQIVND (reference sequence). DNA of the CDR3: TGTGCCAGTAGTATAGGGTCCGGAACGGCGAACACCGGGGAGCTGTTTTTT. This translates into CASSIGSGTANTGELFF.

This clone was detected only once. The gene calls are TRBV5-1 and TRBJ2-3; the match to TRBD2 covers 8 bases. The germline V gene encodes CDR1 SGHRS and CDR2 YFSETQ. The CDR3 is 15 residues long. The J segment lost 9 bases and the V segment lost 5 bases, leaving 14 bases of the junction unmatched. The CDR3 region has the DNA TGCGCCAGCAGGTTACGGGAGGGCGATTTGAGGACGCAGTATTTT. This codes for CASRLREGDLRTQYF.

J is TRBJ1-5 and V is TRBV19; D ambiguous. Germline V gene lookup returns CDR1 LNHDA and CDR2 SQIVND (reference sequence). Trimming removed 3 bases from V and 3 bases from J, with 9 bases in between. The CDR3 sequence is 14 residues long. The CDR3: CASSITSLNQPQHF. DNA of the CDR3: TGTGCCAGTAGTATCACCAGCCTCAATCAGCCCCAGCATTTT. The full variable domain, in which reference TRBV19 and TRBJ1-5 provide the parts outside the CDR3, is DGGITQSPKYLFRKEGQNVTLSCEQNLNHDAMYWYRQDPGQGLRLIYYSQIVNDFQKGDIAEGYSVSREKKESFPLTVTSAQKNPTAFYLCASSITSLNQPQHFGDGTRLSIL.

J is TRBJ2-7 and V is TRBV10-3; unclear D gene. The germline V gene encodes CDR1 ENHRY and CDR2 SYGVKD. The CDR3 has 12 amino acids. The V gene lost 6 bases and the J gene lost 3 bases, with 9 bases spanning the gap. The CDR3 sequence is CAISEDGYEQYF. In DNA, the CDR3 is TGTGCCATCAGCGAGGACGGCTACGAGCAGTACTTC.

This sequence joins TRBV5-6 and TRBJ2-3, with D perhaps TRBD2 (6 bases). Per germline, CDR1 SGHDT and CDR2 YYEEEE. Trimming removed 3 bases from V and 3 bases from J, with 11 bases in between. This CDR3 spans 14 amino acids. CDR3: CASSSGLFTDTQYF. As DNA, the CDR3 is TGTGCCAGCAGCTCGGGACTTTTTACAGATACGCAGTATTTT.

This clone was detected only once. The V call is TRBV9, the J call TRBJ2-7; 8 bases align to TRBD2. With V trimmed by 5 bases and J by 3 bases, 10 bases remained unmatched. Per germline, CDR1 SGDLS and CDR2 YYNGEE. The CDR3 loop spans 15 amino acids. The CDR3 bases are TGTGCCAGCAGTGAAGCGGGTGCGGGAGGCTACGAGCAGTACTTC. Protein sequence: CASSEAGAGGYEQYF.

CDR3 amino acids: CASRIGTPSSYEQYF. The CDR3 bases are TGCGCCAGCAGGATCGGGACCCCGAGCTCCTACGAGCAGTACTTC. The chain employs TRBV5-1 and TRBJ2-7; D possibly uses TRBD1 or TRBD2 (5 bases each). Trimming shortened V by 5 bases and J by 0 bases, and 15 bases separated the two germline ends. The CDR3 loop spans 15 amino acids. In germline, CDR1 is SGHRS, CDR2 YFSETQ.

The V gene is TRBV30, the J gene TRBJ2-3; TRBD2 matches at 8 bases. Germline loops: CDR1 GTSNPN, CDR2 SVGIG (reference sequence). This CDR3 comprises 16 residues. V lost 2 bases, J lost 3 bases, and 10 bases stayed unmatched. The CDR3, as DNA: TGTGCCTGGAGTCCCCGGCGGGGGGCTGTAACAGATACGCAGTATTTT. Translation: CAWSPRRGAVTDTQYF. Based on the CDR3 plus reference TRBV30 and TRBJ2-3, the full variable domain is SQTIHQWPATLVQPVGSPLSLECTVEGTSNPNLYWYRQAAGRGLQLLFYSVGIGQISSEVPQNLSASRPQDRQFILSSKKLLLSDSGFYLCAWSPRRGAVTDTQYFGPGTRLTVL.

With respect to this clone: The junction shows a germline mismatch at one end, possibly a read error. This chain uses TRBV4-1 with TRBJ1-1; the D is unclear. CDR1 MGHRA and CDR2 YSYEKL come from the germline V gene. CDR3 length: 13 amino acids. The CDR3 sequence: CASSQEPAAIYIF. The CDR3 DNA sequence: TGCGCCAGCAGCCAAGAGCCGGCAGCCATCTATATCTTT.

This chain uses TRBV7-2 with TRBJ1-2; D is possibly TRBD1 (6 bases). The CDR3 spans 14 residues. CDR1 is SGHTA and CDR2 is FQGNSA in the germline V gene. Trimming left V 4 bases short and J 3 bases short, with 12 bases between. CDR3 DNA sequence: TGTGCCAGCAGCTCTAGCACAGGGTACTATGGCTACACCTTC. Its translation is CASSSSTGYYGYTF. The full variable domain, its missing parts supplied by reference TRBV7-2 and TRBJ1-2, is GAGVSQSPSNKVTEKGKDVELRCDPISGHTALYWYRQSLGQGLEFLIYFQGNSAPDKSGLPSDRFSAERTGGSVSTLTIQRTQQEDSAVYLCASSSSTGYYGYTFGSGTRLTVV.

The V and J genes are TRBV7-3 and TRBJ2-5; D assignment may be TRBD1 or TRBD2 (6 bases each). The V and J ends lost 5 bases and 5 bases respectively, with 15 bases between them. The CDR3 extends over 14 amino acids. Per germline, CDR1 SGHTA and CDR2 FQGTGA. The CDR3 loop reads CASSPSGGGETQYF. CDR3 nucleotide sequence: TGTGCCAGCAGCCCCTCCGGGGGCGGGGAGACCCAGTACTTC.

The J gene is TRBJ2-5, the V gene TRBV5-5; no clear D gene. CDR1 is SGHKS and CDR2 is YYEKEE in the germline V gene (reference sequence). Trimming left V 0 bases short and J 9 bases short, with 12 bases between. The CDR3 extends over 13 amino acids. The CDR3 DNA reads TGTGCCAGCAGCTTGGCTGAGGCACGGGCCCAGTACTTC. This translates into CASSLAEARAQYF. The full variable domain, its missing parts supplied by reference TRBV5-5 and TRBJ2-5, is DAGVTQSPTHLIKTRGQQVTLRCSPISGHKSVSWYQQVLGQGPQFIFQYYEKEERGRGNFPDRFSARQFPNYSSELNVNALLLGDSALYLCASSLAEARAQYFGPGTRLLVL.

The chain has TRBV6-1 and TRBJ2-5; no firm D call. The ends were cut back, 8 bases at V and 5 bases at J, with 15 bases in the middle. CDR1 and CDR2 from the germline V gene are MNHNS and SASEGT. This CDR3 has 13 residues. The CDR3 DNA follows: TGTGCCAGCCACACGTCCCAGTGGGAGACCCAGTACTTC. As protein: CASHTSQWETQYF.

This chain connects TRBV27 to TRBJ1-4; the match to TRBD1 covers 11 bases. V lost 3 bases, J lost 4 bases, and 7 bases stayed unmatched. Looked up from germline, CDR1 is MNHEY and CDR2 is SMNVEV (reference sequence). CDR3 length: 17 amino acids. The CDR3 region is CASSFLGQGAGNEKLFF. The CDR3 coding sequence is TGTGCCAGCAGTTTTCTTGGACAGGGGGCGGGTAATGAAAAACTGTTTTTT.

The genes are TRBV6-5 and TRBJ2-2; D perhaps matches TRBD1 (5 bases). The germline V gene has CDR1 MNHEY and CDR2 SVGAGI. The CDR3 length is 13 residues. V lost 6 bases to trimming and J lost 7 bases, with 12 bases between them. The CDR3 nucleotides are TGTGCCAGCAGAGGGGTTTCGAACGGGGAGCTGTTTTTT. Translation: CASRGVSNGELFF.

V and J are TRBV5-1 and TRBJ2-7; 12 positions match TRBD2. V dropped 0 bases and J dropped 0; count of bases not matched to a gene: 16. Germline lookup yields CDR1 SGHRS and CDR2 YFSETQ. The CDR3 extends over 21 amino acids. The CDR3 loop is CASSLAPSGLAGAVPSYEQYF. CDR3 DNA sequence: TGCGCCAGCAGCTTGGCGCCTTCGGGACTAGCGGGCGCGGTACCCTCCTACGAGCAGTACTTC.

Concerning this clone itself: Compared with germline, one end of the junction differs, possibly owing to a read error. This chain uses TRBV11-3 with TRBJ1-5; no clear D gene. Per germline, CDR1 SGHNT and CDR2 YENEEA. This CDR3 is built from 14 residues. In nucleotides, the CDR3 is TGTGCCAGCAGCCTAGACCGGCTACAGTGGCCCCAGCATTTT. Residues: CASSLDRLQWPQHF.